Shown below are 10 T cell receptor beta chains from a single sample sequenced in a study of shared clonotypes between healthy human individuals. Some clones are missing from TCRdb's copy, which holds only in-frame ones; the method was immunoSEQ multiplex PCR. The profile shows 450,000 to 550,000 clones, 79% of them singletons. Material for sequencing was PBMCs. The source is a woman in her thirties or forties in good health. Some clones in this sample may be carry-over from other donors' samples.

This clone was picked up one time. The chain carries TRBV10-3 and TRBJ2-1, with TRBD2 matching 8 bases. The CDR3 is made up of 15 amino acids. With V trimmed by 7 bases and J by 3 bases, 8 bases remained unmatched. Germline lookup yields CDR1 ENHRY and CDR2 SYGVKD. In nucleotides, the CDR3 is TGTGCCATCAAAGCCTCAGCGGGAGTCTACAATGAGCAGTTCTTC. Its translation: CAIKASAGVYNEQFF.

V usage is TRBV5-1 and J usage is TRBJ1-4; tentatively, D is TRBD1 (6 bases). Per the germline V gene, CDR1 is SGHRS and CDR2 is YFSETQ. The ends were cut back, 0 bases at V and 1 base at J, with 13 bases in the middle. There are 17 residues in the CDR3. The CDR3 sequence: CASSLVGGRGTNEKLFF. For the CDR3, the DNA is TGCGCCAGCAGCTTGGTTGGGGGGCGCGGAACTAATGAAAAACTGTTTTTT.

This chain uses TRBV4-1 with TRBJ2-1, with TRBD2 identical over 8 bases. The CDR3 covers 14 residues. Germline assignment: CDR1 MGHRA and CDR2 YSYEKL. V was pared by 2 bases and J by 4 bases, with 1 base of the junction left unmatched. The CDR3 sequence: CASSQQRGYNEQFF. The CDR3 DNA reads as TGCGCCAGCAGCCAACAGCGGGGGTACAATGAGCAGTTCTTC.

This rearrangement joins TRBV11-2 to TRBJ2-3; the D gene could be TRBD1 or TRBD2 (5 bases each). The CDR3 consists of 15 residues. With 5 bases removed from V and 3 bases from J, the gap between germline ends came to 15 bases. CDR1 is SGHAT, CDR2 FQNNGV, per germline. The CDR3 is CASSQGSGRTDTQYF. The CDR3 nucleotides read TGTGCCAGCAGCCAAGGGTCAGGGAGAACAGATACGCAGTATTTT.

The chain links TRBV7-9 to TRBJ1-6, with D possibly TRBD1 on 5 matching bases. There are 16 residues in the CDR3. The germline V gene encodes CDR1 SEHNR and CDR2 FQNEAQ (reference sequence). The ends were cut back, 9 bases at V and 0 bases at J, with 15 bases in the middle. CDR3 amino acids: CASAGGTSSYNSPLHF. In DNA, the CDR3 is TGTGCCAGTGCAGGTGGGACCAGCTCCTATAATTCACCCCTCCACTTT.

This sequence joins TRBV9 and TRBJ2-2; D is undetermined. This CDR3 region has 13 residues. Trimming stripped 7 bases from V and 0 bases from J, with 7 bases between. CDR1 SGDLS and CDR2 YYNGEE come from the germline V gene. The CDR3 nucleotides read TGTGCCAGCGGTCCTCCGAACACCGGGGAGCTGTTTTTT. Translated: CASGPPNTGELFF. The full variable domain, rest sourced from reference TRBV9 and TRBJ2-2, is DSGVTQTPKHLITATGQRVTLRCSPRSGDLSVYWYQQSLDQGLQFLIQYYNGEERAKGNILERFSAQQFPDLHSELNLSSLELGDSALYFCASGPPNTGELFFGEGSRLTVL.

As DNA, the CDR3 is TGTGCCAGCTGGCGGACAGGGGAGAACTATGGCTACACCTTC. Protein: CASWRTGENYGYTF. V gene TRBV6-4 combines with J gene TRBJ1-2, with 9 bases lining up with TRBD1. J gave up 2 bases and V 8 bases, and 6 bases lay outside the gene matches. This CDR3 comprises 14 residues. CDR1 and CDR2 from the germline V gene are MRHNA and SNTAGT.

A few counts support this clone. The V and J genes are TRBV10-3 and TRBJ2-5, with D perhaps TRBD1 (5 bases). Trimming took off 2 bases at V and 4 bases at J, with 8 bases between the two ends. This CDR3 has 13 amino acids. Germline V gene data show CDR1 as ENHRY and CDR2 as SYGVKD. The CDR3 protein is CAISEGQRETQYF. The CDR3, as DNA: TGTGCCATCAGTGAGGGACAAAGAGAGACCCAGTACTTC.

The chain carries TRBV28 and TRBJ2-2, with 8 bases lining up with TRBD1. V shed 3 bases and J 3 bases; nucleotides not matched to a gene: 3. CDR3 length: 15 amino acids. CDR1 is MDHEN, CDR2 SYDVKM, per germline. The CDR3 sequence is CASSLGGQDTGELFF. As DNA, the CDR3 is TGTGCCAGCAGTTTGGGGGGACAGGACACCGGGGAGCTGTTTTTT.

The chain recombines TRBV7-9 with TRBJ2-7; D perhaps matches TRBD1 (6 bases). CDR1 is SEHNR, CDR2 FQNEAQ, per germline (reference sequence). V lost 6 bases to trimming and J lost 7 bases, with 16 bases between them. The CDR3 spans 13 residues. The CDR3 sequence is CASSQFTGYEQYF. As DNA, the CDR3 is TGTGCCAGCAGTCAATTCACAGGGTATGAGCAGTACTTC.